This passage covers 26 T cell receptor beta chains from one sample sequenced in a study of blood T cell repertoires in COVID-19. Sequencing was performed with immunoSEQ multiplex PCR; in TCRdb, only in-frame clones are kept and a portion is missing. Among roughly 260,000 clones listed, about 88% were seen once. Sequencing was carried out using peripheral blood. The receptor set was obtained from a woman in her twenties or thirties with COVID-19, enrolled during active disease.

V gene TRBV6-4 combines with J gene TRBJ1-1, with D maybe TRBD1 (6 bases). CDR3 length: 15 amino acids. Per germline, CDR1 MRHNA and CDR2 SNTAGT. The germline V and J ends were trimmed by 6 bases and 5 bases, with 19 bases remaining between them. The CDR3 loop is CASSPSGGGGTEAFF. CDR3 in DNA: TGTGCCAGCAGCCCGTCTGGGGGAGGGGGGACTGAAGCTTTCTTT.

This clone has a single count. This chain joins TRBV5-1 and TRBJ2-7; D may be TRBD1 (6 bases). The CDR3 length is 14 residues. Germline V gives CDR1 SGHRS, CDR2 YFSETQ. V was pared by 0 bases and J by 3 bases, with 10 bases between. This CDR3 reads CASSLDRVIYEQYF. The CDR3 coding sequence is TGCGCCAGCAGCTTGGACAGGGTTATCTACGAGCAGTACTTC.

This chain uses TRBV20-1 with TRBJ1-5; 7 positions match TRBD1. CDR1 and CDR2 from the germline V gene are DFQATT and SNEGSKA (reference sequence). The CDR3 has 13 residues. V was clipped by 3 bases and J by 4 bases; unmatched bases: 3. CDR3 nucleotides: TGCAGTGCTAGTTACAGGGGAAATCAGCCCCAGCATTTT. This codes for CSASYRGNQPQHF.

The gene calls are TRBV5-1 and TRBJ2-5; D might be TRBD1 (5 bases). The germline V gene encodes CDR1 SGHRS and CDR2 YFSETQ. V lost 0 bases and J lost 1, with 10 bases in between. The CDR3 contains 15 residues. The CDR3 DNA is TGCGCCAGCAGCTTGGGCCAGGGCCTCCAAGAGACCCAGTACTTC. Its translation is CASSLGQGLQETQYF.

This chain joins TRBV11-3 and TRBJ2-2, with 11 bases identical to TRBD2. This CDR3 region has 16 residues. Germline trimming cut 5 bases from V and 8 bases from J; bases unmatched to any gene: 10. CDR1 and CDR2 from the germline V gene are SGHNT and YENEEA. DNA of the CDR3: TGTGCCAGCAGCCTCTCCCTAGCGGGAGGAGGTGGGGAGCTGTTTTTT. Amino acids: CASSLSLAGGGGELFF.

The V gene is TRBV29-1, the J gene TRBJ2-7, with 7 bases identical to TRBD1. The CDR3 is made up of 13 amino acids. The junction had 10 bases not matched to a gene; V was cut back by 6 bases and J by 5 bases. Germline V gives CDR1 SQVTM, CDR2 ANQGSEA. CDR3: CSVGQLLTDEQYF. The CDR3 DNA sequence: TGCAGCGTGGGACAGCTCCTCACCGACGAGCAGTACTTC.

The chain employs TRBV11-3 and TRBJ2-7; D might be TRBD2 (6 bases). Trimming removed 1 base from V and 3 bases from J, with 13 bases in between. Looked up from germline, CDR1 is SGHNT and CDR2 is YENEEA. The CDR3 loop spans 15 amino acids. The CDR3, as DNA: TGTGCCAGCAGCTTAGGTGCGGCGGGGAACTACGAGCAGTACTTC. As protein: CASSLGAAGNYEQYF. Filled out from reference TRBV11-3 and TRBJ2-7, the complete variable domain reads EAGVVQSPRYKIIEKKQPVAFWCNPISGHNTLYWYLQNLGQGPELLIRYENEEAVDDSQLPKDRFSAERLKGVDSTLKIQPAELGDSAVYLCASSLGAAGNYEQYFGPGTRLTVT.

The rearrangement links TRBV4-3 to TRBJ2-1, with a possible D match to TRBD1 (6 bases). Looked up from germline, CDR1 is LGHNA and CDR2 is YSLEER. This CDR3 has 13 amino acids. V shed 3 bases and J shed 8 bases, with 11 bases lying between them. Here the CDR3 DNA reads TGCGCCAGCAGCCAGGGCAGGGGATATGAGCAGTTCTTC. Translated: CASSQGRGYEQFF.

V and J are TRBV9 and TRBJ2-3, with a weak D call TRBD2 (5 bases). The V gene's germline CDR1 is SGDLS and CDR2 YYNGEE. The CDR3 contains 16 residues. V was clipped by 3 bases and J by 4 bases, with 18 bases between them. CDR3 nucleotides: TGTGCCAGCAGCGCCCCCGCAGGAGGTCTGGCAGATACGCAGTATTTT. It encodes CASSAPAGGLADTQYF.

This clone was seen just once. The V call is TRBV27, the J call TRBJ2-7; 9 bases map to TRBD1. The CDR3 length is 14 residues. Per germline, CDR1 MNHEY and CDR2 SMNVEV (reference sequence). The V gene end was trimmed by 5 bases and the J gene end by 3 bases; junction bases not matched to a gene: 5. The CDR3 spells CASSPGTGLYEQYF. DNA of the CDR3: TGTGCCAGCAGTCCGGGGACAGGGCTCTACGAGCAGTACTTC.

The chain recombines TRBV9 with TRBJ1-3, with D unresolved. The V end was cut by 3 bases, the J end by 0 bases, with 13 bases between. Germline assignment: CDR1 SGDLS and CDR2 YYNGEE. The length of the CDR3 is 16 residues. The CDR3 region has the DNA TGTGCCAGCAGCGCTATCGCGGAGCACTCTGGAAACACCATATATTTT. Protein product: CASSAIAEHSGNTIYF.

The J gene is TRBJ2-4, the V gene TRBV4-1, with D perhaps TRBD1 (5 bases). V lost 1 base, J lost 0 bases, and 10 bases lay in between. CDR3 size: 16 residues. Germline values: CDR1 MGHRA, CDR2 YSYEKL. The chain's CDR3 is CASSQGYQGAKNIQYF. In nucleotides, the CDR3 is TGCGCCAGCAGCCAAGGTTACCAGGGAGCCAAAAACATTCAGTACTTC.

This sequence joins TRBV10-2 and TRBJ1-1; D is unclear. With 10 bases removed from V and 4 bases from J, the gap between germline ends came to 19 bases. Germline-derived CDR1 and CDR2 are WSHSY and SAAADI. The CDR3 sequence is 14 residues long. This CDR3 is CATSDSPKGTEAFF. The CDR3 region has the DNA TGCGCCACCTCGGACTCCCCGAAAGGCACTGAAGCTTTCTTT.

This clone was seen once. The chain joins TRBV12-3 or TRBV12-4 to TRBJ2-5; D ambiguous. Trimming removed 0 bases from V and 4 bases from J, with 3 bases in between. This CDR3 is built from 12 residues. The CDR3 DNA is TGTGCCAGCAGTTTAGCCCTAGAGACCCAGTACTTC. This sequence encodes CASSLALETQYF.

The rearrangement joins TRBV6-2 or TRBV6-3 to TRBJ1-1; 9 bases fit TRBD1. CDR3 length: 17 residues. Germline V gene sequence: CDR1 MNHEY, CDR2 SVGEGT. The V and J ends lost 6 bases and 1 base, in that order; junction bases with no gene match: 12. The CDR3: CASSQGTQGAKNTEAFF. CDR3 coding DNA: TGTGCCAGCAGCCAGGGGACACAGGGGGCGAAGAACACTGAAGCTTTCTTT.

V gene TRBV19 combines with J gene TRBJ2-7, with TRBD1 identical over 7 bases. Germline values: CDR1 LNHDA, CDR2 SQIVND (reference sequence). V gave up 0 bases and J gave up 2 bases; unmatched junction bases: 7. The CDR3 loop spans 16 amino acids. The CDR3 coding sequence is TGTGCCAGTAGTATAGATCAGGGGGACGGTACCTACGAGCAGTACTTC. It is translated as CASSIDQGDGTYEQYF.

Comment on this clone: The sample has other DNA sequences that encode this CDR3 too. This chain connects TRBV2 to TRBJ2-3; unclear D gene. Deletions cut 6 bases from V and 3 bases from J, with 4 bases between. The CDR3 length is 11 residues. From germline, CDR1 is SNHLY and CDR2 FYNNEI. CDR3 region: CASSLTDTQYF. CDR3 bases: TGTGCCAGCAGCCTAACAGATACGCAGTATTTT.

This chain links TRBV19 with TRBJ2-7, with TRBD2 matching over 10 bases. The V gene's germline CDR1 is LNHDA and CDR2 SQIVND (reference sequence). The CDR3 contains 15 residues. Trimming at V came to 4 bases and at J to 5 bases, leaving 8 bases not matched to a gene. CDR3 coding DNA: TGTGCCAGTAGTAATCGAGCGGGAGGGAAGGACGAGCAGTACTTC. It translates to CASSNRAGGKDEQYF.

The chain links TRBV6-6 to TRBJ1-6; TRBD1 is a possible D gene (6 bases). CDR3 size: 15 residues. CDR1 is MNHNY, CDR2 SVGAGI, per germline (reference sequence). The V end lost 11 bases, the J end lost 9 bases, and 23 bases lay between the germline ends. The CDR3 region has the DNA TGTGCCTCACATCAGGGGACAAGAGACCTTTCACCCCTCCACTTT. It translates to CASHQGTRDLSPLHF.

The chain has TRBV28 and TRBJ1-1, with TRBD1 identical over 9 bases. The CDR3 is made up of 12 amino acids. CDR1 is MDHEN and CDR2 is SYDVKM in the germline V gene. V gave up 6 bases and J gave up 14 bases; unmatched junction bases: 10. The CDR3 loop is CASRTTGGTGFF. CDR3 bases: TGTGCCAGCAGAACTACAGGGGGCACTGGATTCTTT.

The V and J genes are TRBV6-5 and TRBJ1-1; 9 nucleotides match TRBD1. The CDR3 consists of 14 residues. Germline V CDR1 and CDR2: MNHEY, SVGAGI. J was trimmed by 8 bases and V by 5 bases; bases with no gene match: 9. The CDR3 coding sequence is TGTGCCAGCAGTCCGGGACAGGGTAATCGGGAAGCTTTCTTT. This translates into CASSPGQGNREAFF.

The rearrangement joins TRBV24-1 to TRBJ2-3; the match to TRBD2 covers 10 bases. There are 17 residues in the CDR3. CDR1 and CDR2 from the germline V gene are KGHDR and SFDVKD. Trimming cost V 0 bases and J 2 bases; bases outside gene matches: 4. The CDR3 reads CATSDLGLAENTDTQYF. Here the CDR3 DNA reads TGTGCCACCAGTGATTTGGGACTAGCGGAAAACACAGATACGCAGTATTTT.

The J gene is TRBJ1-5, the V gene TRBV7-2; D is unclear. The V end was cut by 4 bases, the J end by 5 bases, with 9 bases between. Germline CDR1 is SGHTA and CDR2 is FQGNSA. This CDR3 is built from 13 residues. The CDR3 sequence: CASSSPVDQPQHF. The CDR3 nucleotides read TGTGCCAGCAGCTCCCCAGTTGATCAGCCCCAGCATTTT.

The chain links TRBV7-9 to TRBJ1-2; TRBD1 matches 9 bases. The length of the CDR3 is 15 residues. After removal of 5 bases from V and 4 bases from J, the junction contained 8 bases not matched to a gene. CDR1 is SEHNR, CDR2 FQNEAQ, per germline (reference sequence). This chain's CDR3 is CASSPTGTGRYGYTF. The CDR3 DNA sequence: TGTGCCAGCAGCCCCACCGGGACAGGGCGCTATGGCTACACCTTC.

The CDR3: CASSLNRVGLMNTEAFF. CDR3 coding DNA: TGTGCCAGCAGCTTAAACCGGGTAGGCTTGATGAACACTGAAGCTTTCTTT. The gene calls are TRBV11-2 and TRBJ1-1; D call uncertain. The CDR3 loop spans 17 amino acids. With 2 bases removed from V and 0 bases from J, the gap between germline ends came to 16 bases. Germline CDR1 and CDR2: SGHAT and FQNNGV.

V gene TRBV9 combines with J gene TRBJ2-1; D gene unclear. This CDR3 spans 11 amino acids. V was trimmed by 4 bases and J by 7 bases, leaving 6 bases between them. Germline-derived CDR1 and CDR2 are SGDLS and YYNGEE. The CDR3 bases are TGTGCCAGCAGCCGAACAAATGAGCAGTTCTTC. Protein product: CASSRTNEQFF.